The rows below give T cell receptor beta chains drawn from one sample of a study of CD8+ T cells in alopecia areata. TCRdb's copy holds only in-frame clones and misses some; the assay was immunoSEQ multiplex PCR. The sample lists about 200,000 clones, 57% seen once, with 0.45% in the top ten. The starting material was CD4+ T cells sorted from blood, obtained at week 0. The source of these receptors is a human donor with alopecia areata. Each CDR3 is given with its conserved first and last residue. The D gene is left open where the match is weak. The listing skips clone size in some rows; elsewhere it reads once, few, many or a size class.

V	length	size	J	D	DNA	CDR3
TRBV9	15	few	TRBJ1-1	NA	TGTGCCAGCAGCTCGCGCAGGGAAAGAAACACTGAAGCTTTCTTT	CASSSRRERNTEAFF
TRBV2	13	NA	TRBJ2-7	NA	TGTGCCAGCCTTCAGGGGTCTGGGTACGAGCAGTACTTC	CASLQGSGYEQYF
TRBV6-1	12	NA	TRBJ1-1	NA	TGTGCCAGCAGTGAAAGGATGGAGGAGGCTTTCTTT	CASSERMEEAFF
TRBV6-1	21	NA	TRBJ2-3	TRBD2	TGTGCCAGCAGTGAAGCTTACCTACTAGCGGGGGCGCCTACTAGCACAGATACGCAGTATTTT	CASSEAYLLAGAPTSTDTQYF
TRBV2	13	NA	TRBJ2-3	NA	TGTGCCAGCAGGCAAGACAGCACAGATACGCAGTATTTT	CASRQDSTDTQYF
TRBV7-6	13	NA	TRBJ2-7	NA	TGTGCCAGCAGCTTTAGTCTCAACTACGAGCAGTACTTC	CASSFSLNYEQYF
TRBV19	14	NA	TRBJ2-7	TRBD1	TGTGCCAGTAGTTCCGGGACAGGGCTCCACGAGCAGTACTTC	CASSSGTGLHEQYF
TRBV5-6	13	few	TRBJ1-2	NA	TGTGCCAGCAGCCGTAACAGGGTCGATGGCTACACCTTC	CASSRNRVDGYTF
TRBV7-3	14	NA	TRBJ2-1	TRBD2	TGTGCCAGCAGCCGGACTAGCTCTCAGAGTGAGCAGTTCTTC	CASSRTSSQSEQFF
TRBV30	13	NA	TRBJ2-1	NA	TGTGCCTGGAAGGGGTATGGTTACAATGAGCAGTTCTTC	CAWKGYGYNEQFF
TRBV27	15	few	TRBJ2-3	NA	TGTGCCACCCGAAGGAGGGAGACGATCACAGATACGCAGTATTTT	CATRRRETITDTQYF
TRBV23-1	11	NA	TRBJ1-5	NA	TGCGCCAGCAGTCTTTATCAGCCCCAGCATTTT	CASSLYQPQHF
TRBV30	14	NA	TRBJ1-1	TRBD1	TGTGCCTGGAAGACAGGGGGAGCGGGCACTGAAGCTTTCTTT	CAWKTGGAGTEAFF
TRBV9	14	NA	TRBJ2-1	NA	TGTGCCAGCAGCGCGACACAGGCCTACAATGAGCAGTTCTTC	CASSATQAYNEQFF
TRBV18	14	NA	TRBJ1-2	NA	TGTGCCAGCTCACCACAGGGCCAGAACTATGGCTACACCTTC	CASSPQGQNYGYTF
TRBV7-2	14	NA	TRBJ1-2	TRBD1	TGTGCCAGCAGCTTCGGGACAGGGAACTATGGCTACACCTTC	CASSFGTGNYGYTF
TRBV30	13	NA	TRBJ2-7	TRBD1	TGTGCCTGGAGTGTAGGGACAGGGGAAAGGGAGTACTTC	CAWSVGTGEREYF